The next 7 T cell receptor beta chains were all read from a single sample in a study of blood T cell repertoires in COVID-19. The table came from immunoSEQ multiplex PCR; TCRdb's copy has only in-frame clones and leaves some out. The sample consists of approximately 170,000 clones, approximately 85% of them appearing once. Sequencing was carried out using peripheral blood. The receptors originated from an elderly woman with COVID-19, enrolled during active disease.

This clone was seen a handful of times. The chain recombines TRBV28 with TRBJ2-5; D may be TRBD2 (6 bases). With 1 base removed from V and 5 bases from J, the gap between germline ends came to 14 bases. CDR1 is MDHEN, CDR2 SYDVKM, per germline. This CDR3 contains 15 residues. The CDR3 reads CASSLYAGPEETQYF. DNA of the CDR3: TGTGCCAGCAGTTTATACGCGGGACCGGAGGAGACCCAGTACTTC.

The sample holds a few counts of this clone. This chain joins TRBV2 and TRBJ2-1; 8 positions match TRBD2. The V gene end was trimmed by 6 bases and the J gene end by 7 bases; junction bases not matched to a gene: 8. CDR1 is SNHLY, CDR2 FYNNEI, per germline. The CDR3 runs to 14 residues. CDR3 sequence: CASSVSTSANEQFF. CDR3 nucleotide sequence: TGTGCCAGCAGCGTTTCGACTAGCGCGAATGAGCAGTTCTTC.

The rearrangement links TRBV2 to TRBJ2-2, with D unresolved. Looked up from germline, CDR1 is SNHLY and CDR2 is FYNNEI. The CDR3 is made up of 16 amino acids. V dropped 5 bases and J dropped 5 bases, with 18 bases sitting between them. This CDR3 is CASSPSRPVKTGELFF. As DNA, the CDR3 is TGTGCCAGCAGTCCATCTAGGCCGGTAAAAACCGGGGAGCTGTTTTTT.

This rearrangement joins TRBV29-1 to TRBJ2-5; D is perhaps TRBD2 (5 bases). CDR3 length: 13 amino acids. CDR1 and CDR2 (germline): SQVTM, ANQGSEA. The V and J ends lost 6 bases and 0 bases respectively, with 11 bases between them. The CDR3 loop reads CSVATGYQETQYF. CDR3 nucleotides: TGCAGCGTGGCGACGGGATACCAAGAGACCCAGTACTTC.

The chain recombines TRBV2 with TRBJ1-6, with D uncertain. Germline CDR1 and CDR2: SNHLY and FYNNEI. CDR3 length: 10 residues. V shed 4 bases and J shed 14 bases, with 6 bases lying between them. The CDR3 loop is CASSGFTLHF. Here the CDR3 DNA reads TGTGCCAGCAGTGGTTTCACCCTCCACTTT. Looking up the rest from reference TRBV2 and TRBJ1-6 gives the full variable domain: EPEVTQTPSHQVTQMGQEVILRCVPISNHLYFYWYRQILGQKVEFLVSFYNNEISEKSEIFDDQFSVERPDGSNFTLKIRSTKLEDSAMYFCASSGFTLHFGNGTRLTVT.

The chain carries TRBV6-2 or TRBV6-3 and TRBJ2-3; TRBD2 matches at 8 bases. Germline V gene lookup returns CDR1 MNHEY and CDR2 SVGEGT. Germline trimming cut 1 base from V and 7 bases from J; bases unmatched to any gene: 4. CDR3 length equals 14 residues. The CDR3 here is CASSYLTSDNTQYF. In DNA, the CDR3 is TGTGCCAGCAGTTACTTGACTAGCGACAATACGCAGTATTTT.

The chain combines TRBV15 with TRBJ2-4; a possible D gene is TRBD2 (5 bases). CDR3 length equals 17 residues. The V gene lost 2 bases and the J gene lost 0 bases, with 14 bases spanning the gap. Germline CDR1 LNHNV, CDR2 YYDKDF (reference sequence). The chain's CDR3 is CATSRPHSALAKNIQYF. In nucleotides, the CDR3 is TGTGCCACCAGCAGACCCCATAGCGCCCTAGCCAAAAACATTCAGTACTTC.